The 25 T cell receptor beta chains below were found in one sample sequenced in a study of vaccination and CD4 T cells after COVID-19. No cognate antigen is known for these TCRs. Treatment of the sample: 10-day PBMC culture with coronavirus spike peptide pools or control peptides (ViraFEST assay). Cultured CD4+ T-cell DNA underwent Oncomine TCR Beta short-read sequencing. TCRdb independently ran MiXCR on the PCR reads; one entry per CDR3 protein. The sample lists roughly 14,000 distinct CDR3 sequences, approximately 30% occurring once. The starting material was CD4+ T cells from blood, cultured in vitro, obtained after SARS-CoV-2 vaccination. The receptors shown here come from a human donor who had recovered from COVID-19.

J is TRBJ2-3 and V is TRBV18; TRBD2 matches 16 bases. The CDR3 runs 18 residues. The V segment lost 3 bases and the J segment 2 bases; nucleotides outside the gene matches: 5. Germline assignment: CDR1 KGHSH and CDR2 LQKENI. The CDR3 sequence: CASSPGLAGGRNTDTQYF. The DNA for the CDR3 is TGTGCCAGCTCACCGGGACTAGCGGGAGGGCGGAACACAGATACGCAGTATTTT.

This chain connects TRBV30 to TRBJ2-7; possibly TRBD2 for D (6 bases). Deletions cut 2 bases from V and 4 bases from J, with 12 bases between. The CDR3 covers 13 residues. Per germline, CDR1 GTSNPN and CDR2 SVGIG (reference sequence). CDR3: CAWSRGLTYEQYF. DNA of the CDR3: TGTGCCTGGAGTAGGGGACTTACGTACGAGCAGTACTTC.

The DNA for the CDR3 is TGCAGCCTAAGCGGGGGCACAGATACGCAGTATTTT. Its translation: CSLSGGTDTQYF. The chain is built from TRBV20-1 and TRBJ2-3, with 7 bases fitting TRBD2. CDR1 is DFQATT and CDR2 is SNEGSKA in the germline V gene (reference sequence). CDR3 length: 12 amino acids.

The chain employs TRBV15 and TRBJ2-1, with a possible D match to TRBD2 (7 bases). Trimming stripped 5 bases from V and 6 bases from J, with 14 bases between. Germline-derived CDR1 and CDR2 are LNHNV and YYDKDF (reference sequence). The CDR3 length is 14 residues. CDR3 bases: TGTGCCACCAGCCGGGGGGCGGGCGGCAATGAGCAGTTCTTC. Protein product: CATSRGAGGNEQFF.

V and J are TRBV6-1 and TRBJ1-5, with D tentatively TRBD1 (6 bases). The CDR3 has 17 amino acids. Trimming stripped 8 bases from V and 1 base from J, with 21 bases between. Germline V lookup: CDR1 MNHNS, CDR2 SASEGT. The CDR3 here is CASPWGGSIGSNQPQHF. DNA of the CDR3: TGTGCCAGCCCTTGGGGGGGCAGCATCGGGAGCAATCAGCCCCAGCATTTT.

This clonotype was counted a few times. The V call is TRBV18, the J call TRBJ2-3, with TRBD2 identical over 11 bases. Germline V gene sequence: CDR1 KGHSH, CDR2 LQKENI. V shed 0 bases and J 1 base; nucleotides not matched to a gene: 9. CDR3 length: 19 residues. The CDR3 coding sequence is TGTGCCAGCTCACCACCGGGGCTAGCGGGAGGCCGGGGCACAGATACGCAGTATTTT. Residues: CASSPPGLAGGRGTDTQYF.

There are a few counts of this clonotype. V gene TRBV4-1 combines with J gene TRBJ2-3, with D unresolved. Germline loops: CDR1 MGHRA, CDR2 YSYEKL. Trimming stripped 1 base from V and 1 base from J, with 12 bases between. The length of the CDR3 is 16 residues. The CDR3 reads CASSQGIGPGTDTQYF. The CDR3 DNA reads as TGCGCCAGCAGCCAAGGGATAGGACCCGGCACAGATACGCAGTATTTT.

This sequence joins TRBV6-2 or TRBV6-3 and TRBJ2-5; 12 bases align to TRBD2. The V and J ends lost 2 bases and 3 bases, in that order; junction bases with no gene match: 4. The CDR3 extends over 16 amino acids. CDR1 is MNHEY, CDR2 SVGEGT, per germline. CDR3 sequence reads: CASSYVLAGGKETQYF. CDR3 nucleotides: TGTGCCAGCAGTTACGTCCTAGCGGGAGGGAAAGAGACCCAGTACTTC.

The V gene is TRBV7-8, the J gene TRBJ1-1, with D unclear. The CDR3 loop spans 12 amino acids. The germline V and J ends were trimmed by 5 bases and 6 bases, with 10 bases remaining between them. Germline V gene sequence: CDR1 SGHVS, CDR2 FQNEAQ. In DNA form, the CDR3 reads TGTGCCAGCAGCCAGCTAGGGCCTGAAGCTTTCTTT. Translating it yields CASSQLGPEAFF.

V gene TRBV7-9 combines with J gene TRBJ2-7, with TRBD2 matching over 14 bases. Germline V gives CDR1 SEHNR, CDR2 FQNEAQ (reference sequence). The CDR3 extends over 15 amino acids. Germline trimming cut 1 base from V and 4 bases from J; bases unmatched to any gene: 0. The CDR3 DNA sequence: TGTGCCAGCAGCTTAGGACTAGCGGGAGGGTACGAGCAGTACTTC. Amino acid sequence: CASSLGLAGGYEQYF.

The V and J genes are TRBV7-3 and TRBJ2-3; D is unclear. In germline, CDR1 is SGHTA, CDR2 FQGTGA. Trimming shortened V by 3 bases and J by 0 bases, and 16 bases separated the two germline ends. The CDR3 contains 17 residues. For the CDR3, the DNA is TGTGCCAGCAGCTTGGGGTTGGACCCCACTAGCACAGATACGCAGTATTTT. Amino acid sequence: CASSLGLDPTSTDTQYF.

The J gene is TRBJ1-4, the V gene TRBV28; no definite D call. V was shortened by 6 bases and J by 4 bases, with 12 bases between the two germline ends. Germline V CDR1 and CDR2: MDHEN, SYDVKM. CDR3 length: 14 amino acids. The CDR3 spells CASRVGRLNEKLFF. DNA for the CDR3: TGTGCCAGCAGGGTAGGACGGCTTAATGAAAAACTGTTTTTT.

This clonotype was observed a single time. The gene calls are TRBV6-1 and TRBJ2-2; the match to TRBD1 covers 8 bases. CDR3 length: 15 amino acids. The germline CDR1 and CDR2 sequences are MNHNS and SASEGT. After removal of 7 bases from V and 4 bases from J, the junction contained 8 bases not matched to a gene. This CDR3 reads CASNTGGSGTGELFF. The CDR3 nucleotides read TGTGCCAGCAACACAGGGGGATCGGGCACCGGGGAGCTGTTTTTT.

This clonotype has only a few counts. This chain links TRBV20-1 with TRBJ1-5, with 7 positions matching TRBD1. CDR3 length: 15 amino acids. Germline loops: CDR1 DFQATT, CDR2 SNEGSKA (reference sequence). V lost 5 bases to trimming and J lost 7 bases; unmatched junction nucleotides: 14. The DNA of the CDR3 is TGCAGTGCTTCTCCCGGGGCAGGGGGGAAGCAGCCCCAGCATTTT. Translation: CSASPGAGGKQPQHF.

The CDR3 sequence: CASSRGIGGTTILGQYF. In DNA, the CDR3 is TGTGCCAGCAGCCGAGGTATAGGCGGCACCACTATACTGGGGCAGTACTTC. V gene TRBV14 combines with J gene TRBJ2-7; D is uncertain. CDR1 and CDR2 (germline): SGHDN, FVKESK. This CDR3 spans 17 amino acids. Trimming removed 4 bases from V and 9 bases from J, with 28 bases in between.

This clonotype occurred a few times. This chain uses TRBV10-3 with TRBJ2-7; D is possibly TRBD1 or TRBD2 (7 bases each). The CDR3 is 13 residues long. Per germline, CDR1 ENHRY and CDR2 SYGVKD. V was pared by 10 bases and J by 6 bases, with 19 bases between. This CDR3 reads CATQGGKGAEQYF. The CDR3 DNA reads as TGTGCCACCCAGGGGGGGAAAGGGGCCGAGCAGTACTTC.

This clonotype showed up just once. This chain links TRBV28 with TRBJ1-5; weak D call: TRBD1 (6 bases). The CDR3 extends over 15 amino acids. CDR1 MDHEN and CDR2 SYDVKM come from the germline V gene. The V end lost 10 bases, the J end lost 5 bases, and 21 bases lay between the germline ends. Here the CDR3 reads CATNDRTVAYQPQHF. The CDR3 nucleotides are TGTGCCACCAACGACAGGACAGTGGCATATCAGCCCCAGCATTTT.

In its sample, this clonotype ranks as medium-sized. The rearrangement links TRBV15 to TRBJ1-5; D ambiguous. The CDR3 is 14 residues long. Germline V gene data show CDR1 as LNHNV and CDR2 as YYDKDF (reference sequence). V shed 4 bases and J shed 2 bases, with 9 bases lying between them. Here the CDR3 reads CATSIHVGNQPQHF. CDR3 DNA: TGTGCCACCAGCATCCATGTGGGCAATCAGCCCCAGCATTTT. The complete variable domain, with remaining parts taken from reference TRBV15 and TRBJ1-5, reads DAMVIQNPRYQVTQFGKPVTLSCSQTLNHNVMYWYQQKSSQAPKLLFHYYDKDFNNEADTPDNFQSRRPNTSFCFLDIRSPGLGDTAMYLCATSIHVGNQPQHFGDGTRLSIL.

The J gene is TRBJ1-1, the V gene TRBV5-6; TRBD1 might be the D (5 bases). The V gene's germline CDR1 is SGHDT and CDR2 YYEEEE. The ends were cut back, 4 bases at V and 0 bases at J, with 16 bases in the middle. CDR3 size: 16 residues. The CDR3 reads CASSQRDFGVNTEAFF. CDR3 nucleotide sequence: TGTGCCAGCAGCCAGCGGGACTTCGGAGTGAACACTGAAGCTTTCTTT.

V is TRBV6-5 and J is TRBJ1-1; TRBD1 matches at 7 bases. The CDR3 is made up of 15 amino acids. Trimming at V came to 2 bases and at J to 4 bases, leaving 7 bases not matched to a gene. Per germline, CDR1 MNHEY and CDR2 SVGAGI. CDR3 sequence reads: CASSYGTEGSTEAFF. CDR3 coding DNA: TGTGCCAGCAGTTACGGGACAGAGGGAAGCACTGAAGCTTTCTTT.

This clonotype has only a few counts. This chain links TRBV7-9 with TRBJ1-3; D uncertain. CDR3 size: 13 residues. Trimming took 4 bases from V and 1 from J, leaving 5 bases between them. CDR1 is SEHNR, CDR2 FQNEAQ, per germline (reference sequence). CDR3 protein: CASSSGSGNTIYF. The CDR3 nucleotides are TGTGCCAGCAGCTCCGGGTCTGGAAACACCATATATTTT.

This clonotype was detected only a few times. The rearrangement uses TRBV19 and TRBJ1-6, with D possibly being TRBD1 (6 bases). Germline CDR1 and CDR2: LNHDA and SQIVND (reference sequence). The CDR3 spans 18 residues. Trimming took off 4 bases at V and 0 bases at J, with 16 bases between the two ends. Here the CDR3 DNA reads TGTGCCAGTAGTACCTCGGGGGGCAGGAGCTCCTATAATTCACCCCTCCACTTT. Translation: CASSTSGGRSSYNSPLHF.

This clonotype has more than one count but fewer than ten. The V gene is TRBV6-2 or TRBV6-3, the J gene TRBJ1-2, with TRBD1 as a possible D gene (6 bases). This CDR3 comprises 14 residues. V was clipped by 7 bases and J by 2 bases, with 14 bases between them. Germline-derived CDR1 and CDR2 are MNHEY and SVGEGT. The DNA of the CDR3 is TGTGCCAGCACATTCCCGGGGGGCAACTATGGCTACACCTTC. As protein: CASTFPGGNYGYTF.

The V and J genes are TRBV4-1 and TRBJ1-2; D possibly corresponds to TRBD1 (5 bases). The V gene lost 1 base and the J gene lost 8 bases, with 11 bases spanning the gap. Germline values: CDR1 MGHRA, CDR2 YSYEKL. The CDR3 extends over 13 amino acids. The chain's CDR3 is CASSQGEWDGYTF. DNA for the CDR3: TGCGCCAGCAGCCAAGGAGAGTGGGACGGCTACACCTTC.

The genes are TRBV18 and TRBJ2-1, with TRBD2 identical over 7 bases. The trim removed 0 bases at V and 8 bases at J, leaving 16 bases unmatched. The CDR3 spans 18 residues. Germline-derived CDR1 and CDR2 are KGHSH and LQKENI. CDR3 residues: CASSPPGRGRILPHEQFF. The CDR3 DNA is TGTGCCAGCTCACCACCGGGCCGCGGGAGAATTCTACCCCATGAGCAGTTCTTC. Combining the CDR3 with reference TRBV18 and TRBJ2-1 gives the whole variable domain NAGVMQNPRHLVRRRGQEARLRCSPMKGHSHVYWYRQLPEEGLKFMVYLQKENIIDESGMPKERFSAEFPKEGPSILRIQQVVRGDSAAYFCASSPPGRGRILPHEQFFGPGTRLTVL.